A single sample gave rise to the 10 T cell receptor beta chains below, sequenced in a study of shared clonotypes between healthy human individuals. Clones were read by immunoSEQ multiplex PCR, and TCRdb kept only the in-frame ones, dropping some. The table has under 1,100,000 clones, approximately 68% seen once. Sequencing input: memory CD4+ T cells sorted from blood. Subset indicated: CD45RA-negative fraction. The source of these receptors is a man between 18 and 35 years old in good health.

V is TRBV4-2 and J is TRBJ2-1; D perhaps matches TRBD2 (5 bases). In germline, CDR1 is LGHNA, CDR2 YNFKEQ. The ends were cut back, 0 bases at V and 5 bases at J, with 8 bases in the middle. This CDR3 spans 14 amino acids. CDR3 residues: CASSQDREHNEQFF. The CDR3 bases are TGTGCCAGCAGCCAAGATCGGGAACACAATGAGCAGTTCTTC.

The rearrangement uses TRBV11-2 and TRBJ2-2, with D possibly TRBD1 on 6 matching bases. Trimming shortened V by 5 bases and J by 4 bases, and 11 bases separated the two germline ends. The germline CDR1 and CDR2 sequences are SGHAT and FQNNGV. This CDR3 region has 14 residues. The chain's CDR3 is CASSSRGATGELFF. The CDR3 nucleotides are TGTGCCAGCAGCAGCAGGGGAGCCACCGGGGAGCTGTTTTTT.

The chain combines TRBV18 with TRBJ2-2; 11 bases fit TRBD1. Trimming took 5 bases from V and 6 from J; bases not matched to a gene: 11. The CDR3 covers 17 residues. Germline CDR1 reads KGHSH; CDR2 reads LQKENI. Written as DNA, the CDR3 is TGTGCCAGCTCATCCAGGACAGGGGGCTTCTCGGCCGGGGAGCTGTTTTTT. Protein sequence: CASSSRTGGFSAGELFF.

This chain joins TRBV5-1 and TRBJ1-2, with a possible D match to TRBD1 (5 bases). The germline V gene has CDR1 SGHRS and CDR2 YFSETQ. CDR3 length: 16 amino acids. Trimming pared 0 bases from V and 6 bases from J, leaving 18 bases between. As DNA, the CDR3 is TGCGCCAGCAGCTTGGGAGGGGCGGCCAAGGGTGATGGCTACACCTTC. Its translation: CASSLGGAAKGDGYTF.

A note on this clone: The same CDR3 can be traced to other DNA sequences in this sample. The CDR3: CASSLVGSLTGELFF. In nucleotides, the CDR3 is TGCGCCAGCAGCTTGGTGGGTTCCCTCACCGGGGAGCTGTTTTTT. The chain uses TRBV5-1 and TRBJ2-2; D not certain. This CDR3 comprises 15 residues. The V gene's germline CDR1 is SGHRS and CDR2 YFSETQ. Trimming cost V 0 bases and J 4 bases, with 10 bases left between them. The variable domain in full, completed from reference TRBV5-1 and TRBJ2-2, reads KAGVTQTPRYLIKTRGQQVTLSCSPISGHRSVSWYQQTPGQGLQFLFEYFSETQRNKGNFPGRFSGRQFSNSRSEMNVSTLELGDSALYLCASSLVGSLTGELFFGEGSRLTVL.

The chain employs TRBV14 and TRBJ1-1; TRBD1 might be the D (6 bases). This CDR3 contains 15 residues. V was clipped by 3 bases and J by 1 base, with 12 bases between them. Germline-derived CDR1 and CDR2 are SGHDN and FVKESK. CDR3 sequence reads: CASSHYRDTNTEAFF. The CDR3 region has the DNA TGTGCCAGCAGCCATTACCGGGACACGAACACTGAAGCTTTCTTT.

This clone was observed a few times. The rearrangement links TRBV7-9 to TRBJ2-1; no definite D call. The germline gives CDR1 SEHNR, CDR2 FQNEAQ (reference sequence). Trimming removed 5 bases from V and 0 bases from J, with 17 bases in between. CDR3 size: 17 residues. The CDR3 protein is CASSEKSGLSSYNEQFF. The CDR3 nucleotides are TGTGCCAGCAGCGAAAAATCCGGGTTGAGCTCCTACAATGAGCAGTTCTTC.

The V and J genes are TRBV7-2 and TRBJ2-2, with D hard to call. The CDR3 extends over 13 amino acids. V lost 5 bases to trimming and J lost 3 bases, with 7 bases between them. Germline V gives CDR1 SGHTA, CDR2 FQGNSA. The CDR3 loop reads CASSLYYTGELFF. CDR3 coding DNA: TGTGCCAGCAGCCTATACTACACCGGGGAGCTGTTTTTT.

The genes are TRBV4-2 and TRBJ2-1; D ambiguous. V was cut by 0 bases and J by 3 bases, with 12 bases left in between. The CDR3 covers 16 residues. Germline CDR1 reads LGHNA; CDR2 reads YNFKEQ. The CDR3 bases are TGTGCCAGCAGCCAAGAGCGACAAAGACTCTACAATGAGCAGTTCTTC. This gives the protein CASSQERQRLYNEQFF.

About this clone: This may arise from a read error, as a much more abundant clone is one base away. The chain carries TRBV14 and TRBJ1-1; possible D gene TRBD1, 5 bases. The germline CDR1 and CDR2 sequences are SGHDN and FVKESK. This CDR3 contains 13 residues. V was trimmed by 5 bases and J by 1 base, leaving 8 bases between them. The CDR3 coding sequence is TGTGCCAGCAGCTTCGGACAGAACACTGAAGCTTTCTTT. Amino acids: CASSFGQNTEAFF.